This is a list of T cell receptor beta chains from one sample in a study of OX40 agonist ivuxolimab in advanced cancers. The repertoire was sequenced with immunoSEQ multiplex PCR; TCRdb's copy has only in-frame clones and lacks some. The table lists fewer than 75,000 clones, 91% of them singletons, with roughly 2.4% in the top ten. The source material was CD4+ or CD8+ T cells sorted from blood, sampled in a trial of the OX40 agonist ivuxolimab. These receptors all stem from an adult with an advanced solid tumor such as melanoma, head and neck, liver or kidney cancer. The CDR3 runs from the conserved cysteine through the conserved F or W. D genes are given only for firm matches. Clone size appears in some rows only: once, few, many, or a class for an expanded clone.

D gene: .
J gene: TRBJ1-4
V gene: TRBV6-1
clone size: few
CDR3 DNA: TGTGCCAGCAGTGAAGCGCGGTACGCTAATGAAAAACTGTTTTTT
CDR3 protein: CASSEARYANEKLFF

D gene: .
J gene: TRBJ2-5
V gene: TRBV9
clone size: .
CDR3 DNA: TGTGCCAGCAGCGTAGCGGGATACCAAGAGACCCAGTACTTC
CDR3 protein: CASSVAGYQETQYF

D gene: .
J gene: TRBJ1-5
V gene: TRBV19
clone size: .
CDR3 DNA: TGTGCCAGTAGTATAGTGGGGGGAGGTGGCAATCAGCCCCAGCATTTT
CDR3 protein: CASSIVGGGGNQPQHF

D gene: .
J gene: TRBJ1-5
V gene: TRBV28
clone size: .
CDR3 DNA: TGTGCCAGCCGTCACCCGGGTCTGGAGTATAGCAATCAGCCCCAGCATTTT
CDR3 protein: CASRHPGLEYSNQPQHF

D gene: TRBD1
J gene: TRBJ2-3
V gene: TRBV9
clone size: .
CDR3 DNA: TGTGCCAGCACCGAGGGACAGGGGGGCACAGATACGCAGTATTTT
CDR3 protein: CASTEGQGGTDTQYF

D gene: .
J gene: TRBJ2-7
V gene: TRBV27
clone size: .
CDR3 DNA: TGTGCCAGCAGTCAATATTACGAGCAGTACTTC
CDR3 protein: CASSQYYEQYF

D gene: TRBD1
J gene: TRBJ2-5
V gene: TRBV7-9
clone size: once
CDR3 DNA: TGTGCCAGCAGCCCGACAGGGGGTTTGGGAGAGACCCAGTACTTC
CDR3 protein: CASSPTGGLGETQYF

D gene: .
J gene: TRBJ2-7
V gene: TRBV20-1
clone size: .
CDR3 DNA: TGCAGTGCTAAGAGCGGCCACGAGCAGTACTTC
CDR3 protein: CSAKSGHEQYF

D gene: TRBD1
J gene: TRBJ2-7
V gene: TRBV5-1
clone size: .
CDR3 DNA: TGCGCCAGCAGCTTTGTGGGGGGGACAGGGGCCACCTACGAGCAGTACTTC
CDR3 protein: CASSFVGGTGATYEQYF

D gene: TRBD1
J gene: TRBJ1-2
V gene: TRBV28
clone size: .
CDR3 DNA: TGTGCCAGCAGTTCTGGGACAGGGAGGCTTGGCTACACCTTC
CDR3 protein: CASSSGTGRLGYTF

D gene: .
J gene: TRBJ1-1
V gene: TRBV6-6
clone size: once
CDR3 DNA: TGTGCCAGCAGTTGGCATCGGGGGGGGCCGGCCACTGAAGCTTTCTTT
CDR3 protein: CASSWHRGGPATEAFF

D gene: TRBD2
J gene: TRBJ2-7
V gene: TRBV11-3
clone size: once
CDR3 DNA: TGTGCCAGCAGCCCCCGGACTAGCGGACCCTACGAGCAGTACTTC
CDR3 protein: CASSPRTSGPYEQYF

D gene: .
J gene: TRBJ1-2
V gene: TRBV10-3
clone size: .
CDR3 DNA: TGTGCCATCAGTGTGAGGCCTAACCCAGGCTATGGCTACACCTTC
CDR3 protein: CAISVRPNPGYGYTF

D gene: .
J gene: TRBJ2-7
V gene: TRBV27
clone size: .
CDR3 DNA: TGTGCCAGCAGTTTATTACGCCGGGGAAGGTCCTACGAGCAGTACTTC
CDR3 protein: CASSLLRRGRSYEQYF

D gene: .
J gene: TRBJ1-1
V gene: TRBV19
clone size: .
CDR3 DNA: TGTGCCAGTACGGTTAGAACTGAAGCTTTCTTT
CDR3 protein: CASTVRTEAFF

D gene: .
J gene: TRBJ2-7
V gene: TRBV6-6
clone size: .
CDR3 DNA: TGTGCCAGCAGGATCCAGGGGAGGGAGCAGTACTTC
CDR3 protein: CASRIQGREQYF

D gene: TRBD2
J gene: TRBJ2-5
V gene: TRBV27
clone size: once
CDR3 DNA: TGTGCCAGCAGTAGCGGGAGAAAAGAGACCCAGTACTTC
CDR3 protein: CASSSGRKETQYF

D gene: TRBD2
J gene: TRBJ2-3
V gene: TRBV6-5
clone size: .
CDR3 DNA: TGTGCCAGCAAAAAACTAGCGGGACCCACAGATACGCAGTATTTT
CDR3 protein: CASKKLAGPTDTQYF

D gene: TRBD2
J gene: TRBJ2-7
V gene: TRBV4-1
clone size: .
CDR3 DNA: TGCGCCAGCAGCCAAGTAGGAGCGGGAGACTACGAGCAGTACTTC
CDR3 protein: CASSQVGAGDYEQYF

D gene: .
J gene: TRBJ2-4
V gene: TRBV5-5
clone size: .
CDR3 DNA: TGTGCCAGCAGCTTGGGGTCCTCTGATGGGGGCGTCTACATTCAGTACTTC
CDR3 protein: CASSLGSSDGGVYIQYF

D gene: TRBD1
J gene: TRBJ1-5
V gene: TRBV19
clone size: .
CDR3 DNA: TGTGCCAGTAGTACCACAGGGGGCGGTCAGCCCCAGCATTTT
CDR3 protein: CASSTTGGGQPQHF

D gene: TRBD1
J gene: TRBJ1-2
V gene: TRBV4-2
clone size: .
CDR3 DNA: TGTGCCAGCAGCCAAGCCAACAGACAGGGTAGCTATGGCTACACCTTC
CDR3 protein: CASSQANRQGSYGYTF

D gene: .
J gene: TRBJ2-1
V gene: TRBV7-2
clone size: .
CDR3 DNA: TGTGCCAGCAGCTCCCCAGCCGGGAACAATGAGCAGTTCTTC
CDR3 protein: CASSSPAGNNEQFF

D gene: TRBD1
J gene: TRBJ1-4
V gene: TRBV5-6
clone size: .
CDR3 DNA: TGTGCCAGCAGCTCTGGACAGGGGGCGGGTGAAAAACTGTTTTTT
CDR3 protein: CASSSGQGAGEKLFF

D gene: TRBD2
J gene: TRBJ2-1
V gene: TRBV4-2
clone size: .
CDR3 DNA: TGTGCCAGCAGCCACGGCACTAGCGGGGGCTACAATGAGCAGTTCTTC
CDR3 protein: CASSHGTSGGYNEQFF

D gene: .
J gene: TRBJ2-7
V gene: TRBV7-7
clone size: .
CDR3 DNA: TGTGCCAGCAGCCCCCACGGAGGGAGTCCCTACGAGCAGTACTTC
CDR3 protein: CASSPHGGSPYEQYF

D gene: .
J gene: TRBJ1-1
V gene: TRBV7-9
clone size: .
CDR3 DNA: TGTGCCAGCAGCTTCGACAGCTCCATGGGGGGAGCTTTCTTT
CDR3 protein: CASSFDSSMGGAFF

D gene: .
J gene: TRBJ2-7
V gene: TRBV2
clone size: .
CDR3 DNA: TGTGCCAGCAGTGAAGGGCCGTACGAGCAGTACTTC
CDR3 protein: CASSEGPYEQYF

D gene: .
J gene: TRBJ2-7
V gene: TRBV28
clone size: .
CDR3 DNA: TGTGCCAGCAGGGGGCGGGCCAACTACGAGCAGTACTTC
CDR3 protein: CASRGRANYEQYF

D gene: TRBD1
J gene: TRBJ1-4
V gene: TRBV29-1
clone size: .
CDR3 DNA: TGCAGCGTTCGGGACAGGGTTAATGAAAAACTGTTTTTT
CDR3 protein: CSVRDRVNEKLFF

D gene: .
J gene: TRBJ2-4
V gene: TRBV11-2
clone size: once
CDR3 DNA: TGTGCCAGCAGCTTAGTTGGGCATTGGAACATTCAGTACTTC
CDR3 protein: CASSLVGHWNIQYF